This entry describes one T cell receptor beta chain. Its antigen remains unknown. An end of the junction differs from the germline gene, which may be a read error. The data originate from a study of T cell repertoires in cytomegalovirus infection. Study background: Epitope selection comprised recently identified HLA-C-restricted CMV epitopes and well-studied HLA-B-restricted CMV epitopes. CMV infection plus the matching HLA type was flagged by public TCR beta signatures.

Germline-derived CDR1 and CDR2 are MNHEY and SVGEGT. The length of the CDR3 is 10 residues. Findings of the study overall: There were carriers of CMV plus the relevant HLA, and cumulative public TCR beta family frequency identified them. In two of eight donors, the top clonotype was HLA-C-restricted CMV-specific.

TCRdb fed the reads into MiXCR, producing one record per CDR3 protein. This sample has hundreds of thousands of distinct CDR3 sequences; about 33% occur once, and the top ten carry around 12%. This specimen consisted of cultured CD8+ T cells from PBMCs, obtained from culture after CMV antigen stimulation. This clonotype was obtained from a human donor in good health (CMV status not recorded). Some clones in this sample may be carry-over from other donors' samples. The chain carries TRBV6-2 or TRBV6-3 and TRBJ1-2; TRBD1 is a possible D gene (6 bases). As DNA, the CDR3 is TGTGCCAGCAGCAGGGGATTTCCCGTCTTC. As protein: CASSRGFPVF.